The 3 T cell receptor beta chains presented below share a single source sample, sequenced in a study of T-cell reconstitution after alpha-beta-depleted transplantation in children. Unique molecular identifiers were incorporated when the TCRbeta library was constructed. TCRdb redid the calling of the PCR reads with MiXCR, one entry per CDR3 protein. Of some 550,000 distinct CDR3 sequences in the sample, about 18% were seen once. The sample was PBMCs from the stem cell graft donor, taken from the stem cell graft. These receptor sequences come from a human donor who donated a stem cell graft to a child with acute lymphoblastic leukemia.

The table lists this clonotype with a few counts. This rearrangement joins TRBV2 to TRBJ2-5; D might be TRBD2 (6 bases). The V end lost 0 bases, the J end lost 5 bases, and 13 bases lay between the germline ends. This CDR3 spans 15 amino acids. Per the germline V gene, CDR1 is SNHLY and CDR2 is FYNNEI. The CDR3 bases are TGTGCCAGCAGTGAAGCGGCCGGGGCGGGGGAGACCCAGTACTTC. Amino acid sequence: CASSEAAGAGETQYF.

In its sample, this clonotype was seen a few times. The chain recombines TRBV4-1 with TRBJ1-5; D remains unclear. Germline V gene data show CDR1 as MGHRA and CDR2 as YSYEKL. Between the trimmed V and J ends, which lost 0 bases and 2 bases, there was a span of 5 bases. The CDR3 loop spans 14 amino acids. In DNA form, the CDR3 reads TGCGCCAGCAGCCAAGATGGCCGCAATCAGCCCCAGCATTTT. It translates to CASSQDGRNQPQHF.

Only a few counts were recorded for this clonotype. The genes are TRBV29-1 and TRBJ1-1, with a weak D call TRBD1 (5 bases). The germline V gene has CDR1 SQVTM and CDR2 ANQGSEA. Trimming removed 4 bases at V and 6 bases at J, with 18 bases between. The CDR3 runs 14 residues. The CDR3: CSVGSYGGSPEAFF. The CDR3 DNA reads TGCAGCGTTGGGTCCTACGGGGGGTCCCCTGAAGCTTTCTTT.